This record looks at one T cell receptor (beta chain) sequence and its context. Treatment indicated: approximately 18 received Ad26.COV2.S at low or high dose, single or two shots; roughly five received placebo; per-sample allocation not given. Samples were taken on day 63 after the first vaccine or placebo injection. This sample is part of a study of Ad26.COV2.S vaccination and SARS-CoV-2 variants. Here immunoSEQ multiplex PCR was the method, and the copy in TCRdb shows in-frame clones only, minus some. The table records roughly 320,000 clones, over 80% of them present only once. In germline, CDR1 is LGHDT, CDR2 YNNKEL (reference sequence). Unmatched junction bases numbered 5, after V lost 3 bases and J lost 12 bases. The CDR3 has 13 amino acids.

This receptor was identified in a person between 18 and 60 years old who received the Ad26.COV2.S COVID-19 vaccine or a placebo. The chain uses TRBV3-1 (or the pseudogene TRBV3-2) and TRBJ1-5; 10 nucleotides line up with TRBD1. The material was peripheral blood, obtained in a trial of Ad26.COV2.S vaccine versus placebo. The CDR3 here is CASSQTGQGLQHF. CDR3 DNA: TGTGCCAGCAGCCAGACGGGACAGGGGCTCCAGCATTTT.